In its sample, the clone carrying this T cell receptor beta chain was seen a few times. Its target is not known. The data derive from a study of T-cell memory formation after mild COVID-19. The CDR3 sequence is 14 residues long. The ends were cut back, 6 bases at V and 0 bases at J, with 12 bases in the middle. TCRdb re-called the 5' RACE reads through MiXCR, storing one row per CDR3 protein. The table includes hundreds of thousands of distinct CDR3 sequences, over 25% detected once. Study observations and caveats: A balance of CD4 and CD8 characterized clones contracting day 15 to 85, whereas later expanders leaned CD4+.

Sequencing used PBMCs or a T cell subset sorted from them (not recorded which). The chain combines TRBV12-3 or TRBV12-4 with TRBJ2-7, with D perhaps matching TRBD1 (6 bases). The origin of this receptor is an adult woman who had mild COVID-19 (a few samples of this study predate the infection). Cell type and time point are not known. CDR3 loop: CASRRQASSYEQYF. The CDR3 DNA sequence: TGTGCCAGCAGGCGACAGGCCTCCTCCTACGAGCAGTACTTC.